This T cell receptor beta chain was found in a study of CD8+ T cells in alopecia areata. About the research overall: Among treated patients, severity was scored by affected scalp area percentage. Study-level points and caveats: Significant decreases in scalp clonality and expanded CD8+ clones followed tofacitinib treatment. Among the cells sequenced in scalp samples are also the resident alphabeta T cells of normal skin.

Trimming stripped 2 bases from V and 2 bases from J, with 6 bases between. In germline, CDR1 is PRHDT, CDR2 FYEKMQ (reference sequence). The CDR3 consists of 13 residues. RNA was isolated and reverse transcribed to cDNA, the sequencing template. Measured with immunoSEQ multiplex PCR; TCRdb has only the in-frame clones, and not every one. The data contain 140,000 to 150,000 clones, roughly 52% of them seen just once; the ten biggest clones take up 15%. A word on this clone: The antigen is unknown.

The treatment here: oral pan-JAK inhibitor, 5-10 mg twice daily. The investigators collected lesional scalp punch biopsies and peripheral blood from alopecia areata patients. This material consisted of CD8+ T cells sorted from blood, taken at week 4, from a patient treated with tofacitinib. V usage is TRBV13 and J usage is TRBJ1-1; D gene uncertain. The source is a human donor with alopecia areata. DNA for the CDR3: TGTGCCAGCAGCTTATATTCCAACACTGAAGCTTTCTTT. It is translated as CASSLYSNTEAFF.